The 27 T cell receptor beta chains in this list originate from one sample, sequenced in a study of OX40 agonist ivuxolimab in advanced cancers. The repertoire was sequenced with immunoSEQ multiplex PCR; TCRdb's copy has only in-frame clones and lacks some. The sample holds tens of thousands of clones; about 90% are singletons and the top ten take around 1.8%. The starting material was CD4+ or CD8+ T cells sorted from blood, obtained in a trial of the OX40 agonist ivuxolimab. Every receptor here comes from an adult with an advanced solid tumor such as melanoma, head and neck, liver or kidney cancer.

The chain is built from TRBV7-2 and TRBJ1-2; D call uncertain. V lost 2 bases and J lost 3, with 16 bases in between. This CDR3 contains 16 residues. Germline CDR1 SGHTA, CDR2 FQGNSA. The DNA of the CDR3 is TGTGCCAGCAGCTTATATGTACTTCGTGGAGACTATGGCTACACCTTC. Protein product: CASSLYVLRGDYGYTF.

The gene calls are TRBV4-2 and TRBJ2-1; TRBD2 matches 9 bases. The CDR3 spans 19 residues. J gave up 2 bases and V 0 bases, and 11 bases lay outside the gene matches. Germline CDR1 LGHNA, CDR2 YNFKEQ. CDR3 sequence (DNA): TGTGCCAGCAGCCAAGATCGGCTAGCGGGGACTTCTACCTACAATGAGCAGTTCTTC. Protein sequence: CASSQDRLAGTSTYNEQFF.

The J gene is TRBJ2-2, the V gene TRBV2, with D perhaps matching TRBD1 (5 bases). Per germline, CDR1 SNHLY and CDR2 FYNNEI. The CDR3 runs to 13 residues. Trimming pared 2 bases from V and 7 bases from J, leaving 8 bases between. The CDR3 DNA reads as TGTGCCAGCAGTGAACAGGGTCTCGGGGAGCTGTTTTTT. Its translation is CASSEQGLGELFF.

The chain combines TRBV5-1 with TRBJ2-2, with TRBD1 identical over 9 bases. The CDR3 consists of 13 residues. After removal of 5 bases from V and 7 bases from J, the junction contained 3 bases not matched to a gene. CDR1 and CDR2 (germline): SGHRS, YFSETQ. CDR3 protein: CASSRQGDGELFF. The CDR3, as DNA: TGCGCCAGCAGTCGACAGGGGGACGGGGAGCTGTTTTTT.

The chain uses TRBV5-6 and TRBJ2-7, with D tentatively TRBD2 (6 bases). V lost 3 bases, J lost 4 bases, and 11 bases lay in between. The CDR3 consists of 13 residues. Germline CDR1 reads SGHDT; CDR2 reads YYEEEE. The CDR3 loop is CASSSGLPYEQYF. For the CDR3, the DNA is TGTGCCAGCAGCTCCGGACTACCATACGAGCAGTACTTC.

The CDR3 sequence is CASSEETSGLLAGTDTQYF. CDR3 nucleotides: TGTGCCAGTAGTGAAGAGACTAGCGGCCTCCTCGCGGGCACAGATACGCAGTATTTT. The rearrangement links TRBV19 to TRBJ2-3; 9 nucleotides line up with TRBD2. V trimming: 5 bases; J trimming: 1 base; junction bases outside the gene matches: 16. CDR1 and CDR2 (germline): LNHDA, SQIVND (reference sequence). CDR3 length: 19 amino acids. The entire variable domain, with the rest obtained from reference TRBV19 and TRBJ2-3, is as follows: DGGITQSPKYLFRKEGQNVTLSCEQNLNHDAMYWYRQDPGQGLRLIYYSQIVNDFQKGDIAEGYSVSREKKESFPLTVTSAQKNPTAFYLCASSEETSGLLAGTDTQYFGPGTRLTVL.

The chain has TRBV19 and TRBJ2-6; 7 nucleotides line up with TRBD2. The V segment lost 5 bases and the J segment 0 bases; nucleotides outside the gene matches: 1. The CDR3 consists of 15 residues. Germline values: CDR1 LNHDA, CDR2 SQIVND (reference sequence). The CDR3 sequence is CASSGGSSGANVLTF. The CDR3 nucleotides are TGTGCCAGTAGTGGCGGGAGCTCTGGGGCCAACGTCCTGACTTTC.

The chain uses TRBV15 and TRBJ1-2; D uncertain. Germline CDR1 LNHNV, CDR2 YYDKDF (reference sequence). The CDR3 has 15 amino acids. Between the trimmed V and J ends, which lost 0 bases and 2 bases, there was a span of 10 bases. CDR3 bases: TGTGCCACCAGCAGAGATTTATCCGGGAACTATGGCTACACCTTC. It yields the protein CATSRDLSGNYGYTF.

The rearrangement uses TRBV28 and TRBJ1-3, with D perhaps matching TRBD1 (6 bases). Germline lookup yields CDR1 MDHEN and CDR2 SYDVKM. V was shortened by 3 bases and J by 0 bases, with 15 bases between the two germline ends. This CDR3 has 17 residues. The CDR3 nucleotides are TGTGCCAGCAGTTTGCCCCGAACAGGGACCTCTGGAAACACCATATATTTT. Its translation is CASSLPRTGTSGNTIYF.

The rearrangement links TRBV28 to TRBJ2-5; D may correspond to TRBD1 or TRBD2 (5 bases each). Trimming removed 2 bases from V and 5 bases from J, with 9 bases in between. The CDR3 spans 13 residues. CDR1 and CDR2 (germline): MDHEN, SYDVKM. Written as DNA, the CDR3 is TGTGCCAGCAGTTTAGGGGGTTTTGAGACCCAGTACTTC. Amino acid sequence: CASSLGGFETQYF. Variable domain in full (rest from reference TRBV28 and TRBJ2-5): DVKVTQSSRYLVKRTGEKVFLECVQDMDHENMFWYRQDPGLGLRLIYFSYDVKMKEKGDIPEGYSVSREKKERFSLILESASTNQTSMYLCASSLGGFETQYFGPGTRLLVL.

For the CDR3, the DNA is TGTGCCATCAGTGAGTCGAGTCGGGGGGGCGGCTACGAGCAGTACTTC. It yields the protein CAISESSRGGGYEQYF. The genes are TRBV10-3 and TRBJ2-7; 8 nucleotides agree with TRBD2. CDR3 length: 16 amino acids. CDR1 is ENHRY and CDR2 is SYGVKD in the germline V gene. The J segment lost 3 bases and the V segment lost 0 bases, leaving 7 bases of the junction unmatched.

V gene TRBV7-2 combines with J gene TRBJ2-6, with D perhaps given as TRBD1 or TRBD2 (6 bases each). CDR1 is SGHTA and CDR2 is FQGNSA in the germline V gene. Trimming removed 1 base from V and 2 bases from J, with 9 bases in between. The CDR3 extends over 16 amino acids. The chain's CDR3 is CASSLVGGAGANVLTF. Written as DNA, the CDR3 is TGTGCCAGCAGCTTAGTGGGGGGCGCTGGGGCCAACGTCCTGACTTTC. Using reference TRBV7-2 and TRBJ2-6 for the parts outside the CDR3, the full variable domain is GAGVSQSPSNKVTEKGKDVELRCDPISGHTALYWYRQSLGQGLEFLIYFQGNSAPDKSGLPSDRFSAERTGGSVSTLTIQRTQQEDSAVYLCASSLVGGAGANVLTFGAGSRLTVL.

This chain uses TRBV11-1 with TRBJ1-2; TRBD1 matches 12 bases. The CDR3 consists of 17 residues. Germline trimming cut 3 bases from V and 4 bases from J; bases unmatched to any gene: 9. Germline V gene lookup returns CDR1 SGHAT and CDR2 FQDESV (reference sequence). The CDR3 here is CASSLPGQGASGYGYTF. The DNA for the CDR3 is TGTGCCAGCAGCTTGCCGGGACAGGGGGCGAGTGGCTATGGCTACACCTTC.

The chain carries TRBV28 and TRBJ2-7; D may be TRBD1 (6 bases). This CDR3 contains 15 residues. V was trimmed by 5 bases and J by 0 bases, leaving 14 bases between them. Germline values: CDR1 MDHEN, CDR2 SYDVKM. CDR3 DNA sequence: TGTGCCAGCAGTCCCGGACAGCAATACTCCTACGAGCAGTACTTC. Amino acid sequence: CASSPGQQYSYEQYF.

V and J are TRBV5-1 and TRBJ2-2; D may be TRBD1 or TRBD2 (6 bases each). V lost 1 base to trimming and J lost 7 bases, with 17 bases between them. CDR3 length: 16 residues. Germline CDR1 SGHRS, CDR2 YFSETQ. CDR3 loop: CASSLSSQGGSGELFF. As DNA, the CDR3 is TGCGCCAGCAGCTTGTCCTCACAGGGAGGCAGCGGGGAGCTGTTTTTT. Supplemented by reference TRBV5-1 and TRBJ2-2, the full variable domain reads KAGVTQTPRYLIKTRGQQVTLSCSPISGHRSVSWYQQTPGQGLQFLFEYFSETQRNKGNFPGRFSGRQFSNSRSEMNVSTLELGDSALYLCASSLSSQGGSGELFFGEGSRLTVL.

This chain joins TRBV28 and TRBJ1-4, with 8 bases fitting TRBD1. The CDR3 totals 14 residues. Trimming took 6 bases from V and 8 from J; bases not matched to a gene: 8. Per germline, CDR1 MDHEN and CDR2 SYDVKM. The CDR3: CASRLGQGSEKLFF. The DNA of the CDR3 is TGTGCCAGCAGACTTGGACAGGGTAGCGAAAAACTGTTTTTT. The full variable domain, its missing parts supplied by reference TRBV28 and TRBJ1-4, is DVKVTQSSRYLVKRTGEKVFLECVQDMDHENMFWYRQDPGLGLRLIYFSYDVKMKEKGDIPEGYSVSREKKERFSLILESASTNQTSMYLCASRLGQGSEKLFFGSGTQLSVL.

Here the CDR3 reads CASSPLGGAGVYEQYF. Here the CDR3 DNA reads TGTGCCAGCAGTCCATTGGGGGGGGCCGGAGTCTACGAGCAGTACTTC. The V and J genes are TRBV28 and TRBJ2-7, with D possibly TRBD2 on 7 matching bases. Germline loops: CDR1 MDHEN, CDR2 SYDVKM. The CDR3 extends over 16 amino acids. V was trimmed by 5 bases and J by 3 bases, leaving 20 bases between them.

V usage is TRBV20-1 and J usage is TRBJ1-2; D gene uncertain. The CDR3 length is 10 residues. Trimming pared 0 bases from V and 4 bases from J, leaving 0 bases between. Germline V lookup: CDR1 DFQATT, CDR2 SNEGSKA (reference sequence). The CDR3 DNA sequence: TGCAGTGCTAGAGACTATGGCTACACCTTC. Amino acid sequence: CSARDYGYTF.

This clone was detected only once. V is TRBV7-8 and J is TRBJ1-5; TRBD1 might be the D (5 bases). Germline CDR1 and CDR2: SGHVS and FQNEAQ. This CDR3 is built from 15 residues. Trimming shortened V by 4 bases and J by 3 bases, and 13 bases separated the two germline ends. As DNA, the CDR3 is TGTGCCAGCAGCTCCCAGGGCCTGAACAATCAGCCCCAGCATTTT. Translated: CASSSQGLNNQPQHF. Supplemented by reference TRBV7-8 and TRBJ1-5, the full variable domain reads GAGVSQSPRYKVAKRGQDVALRCDPISGHVSLFWYQQALGQGPEFLTYFQNEAQLDKSGLPSDRFFAERPEGSVSTLKIQRTQQEDSAVYLCASSSQGLNNQPQHFGDGTRLSIL.

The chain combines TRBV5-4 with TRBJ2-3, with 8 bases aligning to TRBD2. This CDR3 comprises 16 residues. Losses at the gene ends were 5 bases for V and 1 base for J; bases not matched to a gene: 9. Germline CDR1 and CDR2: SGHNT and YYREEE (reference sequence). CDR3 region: CASRPEAGAGTDTQYF. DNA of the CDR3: TGTGCCAGCAGACCGGAAGCGGGAGCGGGCACAGATACGCAGTATTTT.

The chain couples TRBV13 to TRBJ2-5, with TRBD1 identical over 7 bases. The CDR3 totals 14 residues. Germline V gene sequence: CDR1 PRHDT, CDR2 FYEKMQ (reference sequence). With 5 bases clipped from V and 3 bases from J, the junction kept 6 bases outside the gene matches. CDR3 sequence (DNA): TGTGCCAGCAGCGCCCCCGGGACAGAAGAGACCCAGTACTTC. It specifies CASSAPGTEETQYF.

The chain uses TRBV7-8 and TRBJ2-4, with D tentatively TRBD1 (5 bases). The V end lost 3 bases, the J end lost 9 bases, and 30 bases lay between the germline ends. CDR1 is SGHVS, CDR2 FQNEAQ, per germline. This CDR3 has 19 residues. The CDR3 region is CASSFHSNPRVGQKGIQYF. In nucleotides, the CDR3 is TGTGCCAGCAGCTTCCACTCGAATCCCAGGGTGGGTCAGAAAGGCATTCAGTACTTC.

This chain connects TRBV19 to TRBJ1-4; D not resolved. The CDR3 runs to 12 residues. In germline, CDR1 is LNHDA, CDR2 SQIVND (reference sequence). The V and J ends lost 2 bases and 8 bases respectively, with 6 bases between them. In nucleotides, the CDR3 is TGTGCCAGTAGTATACCGAAGGAAAAACTGTTTTTT. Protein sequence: CASSIPKEKLFF.

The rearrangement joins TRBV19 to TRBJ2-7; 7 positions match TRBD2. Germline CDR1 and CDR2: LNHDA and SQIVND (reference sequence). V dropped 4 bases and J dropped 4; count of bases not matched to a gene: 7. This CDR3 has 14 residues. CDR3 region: CASSTDWGGYEQYF. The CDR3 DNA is TGTGCCAGTAGTACGGACTGGGGGGGATACGAGCAGTACTTC.

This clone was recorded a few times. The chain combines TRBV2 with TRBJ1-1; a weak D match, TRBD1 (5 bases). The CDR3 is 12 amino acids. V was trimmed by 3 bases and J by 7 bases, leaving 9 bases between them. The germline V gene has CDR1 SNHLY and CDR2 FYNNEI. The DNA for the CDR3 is TGTGCCAGCAGTGAGGGACCCGGTGAAGCTTTCTTT. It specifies CASSEGPGEAFF.

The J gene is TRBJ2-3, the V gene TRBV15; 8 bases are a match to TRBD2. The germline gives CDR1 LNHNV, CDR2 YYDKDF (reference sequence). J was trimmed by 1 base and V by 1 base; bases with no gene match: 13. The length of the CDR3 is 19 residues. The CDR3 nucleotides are TGTGCCACCAGCAGAGCTTGGTCTGGAGCGGGGGCCCGCACAGATACGCAGTATTTT. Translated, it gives CATSRAWSGAGARTDTQYF.

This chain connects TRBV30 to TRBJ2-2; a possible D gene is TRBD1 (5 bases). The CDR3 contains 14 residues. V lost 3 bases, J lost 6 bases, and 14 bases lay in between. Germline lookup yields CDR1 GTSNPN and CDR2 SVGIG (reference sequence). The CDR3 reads CAWRFPGWAGELFF. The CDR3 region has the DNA TGTGCCTGGAGGTTCCCAGGGTGGGCCGGGGAGCTGTTTTTT.